This T cell receptor beta chain was sequenced during a study of OX40 agonist ivuxolimab in advanced cancers. Findings and caveats of the study: CD8+ T cells were the subset that, on average, had more expanded clones than CD4+. Also showing low normalized T-cell clonal expansion were some of the nonresponders.

This CDR3 has 13 residues. Germline assignment: CDR1 SGHVS and CDR2 FQNEAQ. The germline V and J ends were trimmed by 5 bases and 5 bases, with 12 bases remaining between them. To note about this clone: No antigen is known for it.

Some clones are missing from TCRdb's copy, which holds only in-frame ones; the method was immunoSEQ multiplex PCR. The table includes more than 55,000 clones, approximately 85% detected once. This chain connects TRBV7-8 to TRBJ2-5, with D tentatively TRBD1 (6 bases). The sequence derives from an adult with an advanced solid tumor such as melanoma, head and neck, liver or kidney cancer. The specimen comprised CD4+ or CD8+ T cells sorted from blood, sampled in a trial of the OX40 agonist ivuxolimab. CDR3 nucleotides: TGTGCCAGCAGCAGAACAGGGAAGGAGACCCAGTACTTC. This translates into CASSRTGKETQYF.